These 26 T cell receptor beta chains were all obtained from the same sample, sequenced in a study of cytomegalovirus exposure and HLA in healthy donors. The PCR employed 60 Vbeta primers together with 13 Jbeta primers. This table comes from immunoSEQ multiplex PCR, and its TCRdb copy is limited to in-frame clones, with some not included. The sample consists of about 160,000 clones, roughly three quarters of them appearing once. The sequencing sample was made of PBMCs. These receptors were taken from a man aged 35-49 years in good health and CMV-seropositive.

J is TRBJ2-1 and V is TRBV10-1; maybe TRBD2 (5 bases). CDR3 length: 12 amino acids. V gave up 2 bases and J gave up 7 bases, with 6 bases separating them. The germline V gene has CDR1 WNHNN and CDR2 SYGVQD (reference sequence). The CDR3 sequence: CASSEKRNEQFF. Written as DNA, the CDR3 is TGCGCCAGCAGTGAGAAGCGGAATGAGCAGTTCTTC.

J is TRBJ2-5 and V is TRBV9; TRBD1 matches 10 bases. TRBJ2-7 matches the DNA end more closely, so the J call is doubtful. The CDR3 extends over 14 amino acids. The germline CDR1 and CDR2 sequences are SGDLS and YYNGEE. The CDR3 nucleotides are TGTGCCAGCAGCGGGGGACAGGGGCTCCACGAGCAGTACTTC. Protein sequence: CASSGGQGLHEQYF.

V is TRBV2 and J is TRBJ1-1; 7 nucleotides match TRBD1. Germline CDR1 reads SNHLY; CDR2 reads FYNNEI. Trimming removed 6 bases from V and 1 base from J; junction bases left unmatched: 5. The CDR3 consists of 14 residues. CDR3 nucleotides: TGTGCCAGCAGAGACAGGGAGCAGAACACTGAAGCTTTCTTT. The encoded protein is CASRDREQNTEAFF.

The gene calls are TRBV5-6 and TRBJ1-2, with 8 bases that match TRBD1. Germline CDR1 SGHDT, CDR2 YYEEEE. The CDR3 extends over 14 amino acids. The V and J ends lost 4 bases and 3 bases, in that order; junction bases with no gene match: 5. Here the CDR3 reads CASSTGQGHYGYTF. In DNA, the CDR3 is TGTGCCAGCAGCACCGGACAGGGCCACTATGGCTACACCTTC.

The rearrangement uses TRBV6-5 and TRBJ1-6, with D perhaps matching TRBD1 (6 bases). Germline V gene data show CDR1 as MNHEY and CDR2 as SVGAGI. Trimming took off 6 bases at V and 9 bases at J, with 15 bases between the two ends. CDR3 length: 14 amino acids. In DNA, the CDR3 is TGTGCCAGCAGCTTACAGGGAAGGGGTTCACCCCTCCACTTT. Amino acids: CASSLQGRGSPLHF.

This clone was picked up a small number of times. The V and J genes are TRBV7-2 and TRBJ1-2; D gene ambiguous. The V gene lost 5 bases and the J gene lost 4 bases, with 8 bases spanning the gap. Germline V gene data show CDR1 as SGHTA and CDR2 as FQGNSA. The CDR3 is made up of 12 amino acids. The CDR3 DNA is TGTGCCAGCAGCCTACGCCCCTATGGCTACACCTTC. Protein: CASSLRPYGYTF.

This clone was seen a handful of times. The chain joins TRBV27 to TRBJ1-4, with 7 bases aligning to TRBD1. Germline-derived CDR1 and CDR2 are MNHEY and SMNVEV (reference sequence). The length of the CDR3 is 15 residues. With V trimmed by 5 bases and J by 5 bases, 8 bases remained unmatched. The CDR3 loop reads CASSDPGQLNEKLFF. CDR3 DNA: TGTGCCAGCAGTGACCCGGGACAGCTAAATGAAAAACTGTTTTTT. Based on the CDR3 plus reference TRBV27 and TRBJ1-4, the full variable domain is EAQVTQNPRYLITVTGKKLTVTCSQNMNHEYMSWYRQDPGLGLRQIYYSMNVEVTDKGDVPEGYKVSRKEKRNFPLILESPSPNQTSLYFCASSDPGQLNEKLFFGSGTQLSVL.

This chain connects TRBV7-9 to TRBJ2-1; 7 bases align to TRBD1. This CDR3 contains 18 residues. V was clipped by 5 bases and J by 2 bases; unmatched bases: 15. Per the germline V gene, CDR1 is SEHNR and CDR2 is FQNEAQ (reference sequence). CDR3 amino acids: CASSDTSAGTAPYNEQFF. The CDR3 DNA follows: TGTGCCAGCAGCGATACAAGCGCCGGGACAGCACCCTACAATGAGCAGTTCTTC.

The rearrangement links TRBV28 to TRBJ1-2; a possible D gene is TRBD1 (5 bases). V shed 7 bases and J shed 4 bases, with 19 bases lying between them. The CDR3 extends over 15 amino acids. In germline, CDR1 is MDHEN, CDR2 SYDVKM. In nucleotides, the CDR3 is TGTGCCAGCAACCGGGGGGGACCCCTAACCTATGGCTACACCTTC. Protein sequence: CASNRGGPLTYGYTF.

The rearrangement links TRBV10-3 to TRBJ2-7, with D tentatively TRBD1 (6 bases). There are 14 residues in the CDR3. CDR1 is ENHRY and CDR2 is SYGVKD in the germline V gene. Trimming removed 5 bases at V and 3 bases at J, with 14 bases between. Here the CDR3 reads CAISLPGTSYEQYF. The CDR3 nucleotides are TGTGCCATCAGTCTTCCCGGGACAAGCTACGAGCAGTACTTC.

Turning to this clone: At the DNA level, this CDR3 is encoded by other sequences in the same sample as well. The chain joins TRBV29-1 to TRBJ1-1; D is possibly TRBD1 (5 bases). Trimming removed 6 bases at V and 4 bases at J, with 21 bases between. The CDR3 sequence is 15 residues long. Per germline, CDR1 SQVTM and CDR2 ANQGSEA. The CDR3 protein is CSVVQGTLGGTEAFF. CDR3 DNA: TGCAGCGTCGTTCAGGGAACGCTTGGCGGCACTGAAGCTTTCTTT.

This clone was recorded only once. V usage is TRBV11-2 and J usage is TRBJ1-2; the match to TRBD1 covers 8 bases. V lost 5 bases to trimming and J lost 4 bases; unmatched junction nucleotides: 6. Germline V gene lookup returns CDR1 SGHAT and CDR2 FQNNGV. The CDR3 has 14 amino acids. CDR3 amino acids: CASSTTGGPYGYTF. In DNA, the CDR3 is TGTGCCAGCAGCACAACAGGGGGTCCCTATGGCTACACCTTC. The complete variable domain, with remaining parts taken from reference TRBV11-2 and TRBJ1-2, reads EAGVAQSPRYKIIEKRQSVAFWCNPISGHATLYWYQQILGQGPKLLIQFQNNGVVDDSQLPKDRFSAERLKGVDSTLKIQPAKLEDSAVYLCASSTTGGPYGYTFGSGTRLTVV.

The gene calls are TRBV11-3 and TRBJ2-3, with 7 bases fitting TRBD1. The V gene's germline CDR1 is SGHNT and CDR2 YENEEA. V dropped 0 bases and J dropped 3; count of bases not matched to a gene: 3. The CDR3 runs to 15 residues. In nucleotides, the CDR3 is TGTGCCAGCAGCTTAGACGCACAGGGGACAGATACGCAGTATTTT. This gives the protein CASSLDAQGTDTQYF.

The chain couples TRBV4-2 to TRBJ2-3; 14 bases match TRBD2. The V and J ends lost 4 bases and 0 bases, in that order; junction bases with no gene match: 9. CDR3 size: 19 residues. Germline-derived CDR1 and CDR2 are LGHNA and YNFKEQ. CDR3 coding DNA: TGTGCCAGCAGCCCTCGACTAGCGGGGGGGCCGTTTAGCACAGATACGCAGTATTTT. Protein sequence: CASSPRLAGGPFSTDTQYF.

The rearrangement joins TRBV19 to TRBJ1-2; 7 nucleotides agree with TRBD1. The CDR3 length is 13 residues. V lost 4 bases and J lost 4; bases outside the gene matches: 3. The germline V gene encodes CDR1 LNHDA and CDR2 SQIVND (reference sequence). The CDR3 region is CASSTGTAYGYTF. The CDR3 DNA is TGTGCCAGTAGTACCGGGACAGCCTATGGCTACACCTTC.

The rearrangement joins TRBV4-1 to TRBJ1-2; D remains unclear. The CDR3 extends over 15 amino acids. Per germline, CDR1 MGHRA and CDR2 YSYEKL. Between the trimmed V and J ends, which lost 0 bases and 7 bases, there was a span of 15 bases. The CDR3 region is CASSQDWRLPGGYTF. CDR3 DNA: TGCGCCAGCAGCCAAGATTGGAGGTTACCCGGTGGCTACACCTTC.

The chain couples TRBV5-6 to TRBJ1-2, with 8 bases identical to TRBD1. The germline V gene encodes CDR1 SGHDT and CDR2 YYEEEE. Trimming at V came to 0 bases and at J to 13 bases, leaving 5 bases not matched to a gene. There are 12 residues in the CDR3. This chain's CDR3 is CASSLGQGAGTF. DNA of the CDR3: TGTGCCAGCAGCTTGGGGCAGGGGGCAGGCACCTTC.

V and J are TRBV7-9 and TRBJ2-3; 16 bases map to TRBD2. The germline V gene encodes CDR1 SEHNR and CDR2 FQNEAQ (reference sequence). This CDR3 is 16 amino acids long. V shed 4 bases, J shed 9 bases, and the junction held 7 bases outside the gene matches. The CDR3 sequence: CASSSGTSGGAWTQYF. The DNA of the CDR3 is TGTGCCAGCAGCTCGGGGACTAGCGGGGGGGCTTGGACGCAGTATTTT.

CDR3 sequence reads: CASKRVAGEETQYF. The CDR3 coding sequence is TGTGCCAGCAAGAGAGTAGCGGGGGAAGAGACCCAGTACTTC. The gene calls are TRBV7-3 and TRBJ2-5; 9 bases align to TRBD2. From germline, CDR1 is SGHTA and CDR2 FQGTGA. J was trimmed by 3 bases and V by 7 bases; bases with no gene match: 6. The CDR3 covers 14 residues.

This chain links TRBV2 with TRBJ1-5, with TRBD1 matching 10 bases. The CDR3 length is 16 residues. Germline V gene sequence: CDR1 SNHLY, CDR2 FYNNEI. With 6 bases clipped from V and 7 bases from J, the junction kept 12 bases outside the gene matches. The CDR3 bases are TGTGCCAGCAGCCCCCCAGGACAGGGGGGAAGGCAGCCCCAGCATTTT. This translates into CASSPPGQGGRQPQHF.

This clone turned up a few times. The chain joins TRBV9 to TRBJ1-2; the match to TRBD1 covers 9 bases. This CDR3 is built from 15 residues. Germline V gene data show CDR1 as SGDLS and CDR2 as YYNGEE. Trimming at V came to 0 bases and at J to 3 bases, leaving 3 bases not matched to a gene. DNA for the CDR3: TGTGCCAGCAGCGTAGAAGGGACAGGGCACTATGGCTACACCTTC. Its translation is CASSVEGTGHYGYTF.

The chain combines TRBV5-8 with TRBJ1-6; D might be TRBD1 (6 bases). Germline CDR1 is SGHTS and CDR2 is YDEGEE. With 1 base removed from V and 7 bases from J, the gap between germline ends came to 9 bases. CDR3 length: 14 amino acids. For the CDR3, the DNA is TGTGCCAGCAGCTTGTTACAGGGCAATTCACCCCTCCACTTT. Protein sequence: CASSLLQGNSPLHF.

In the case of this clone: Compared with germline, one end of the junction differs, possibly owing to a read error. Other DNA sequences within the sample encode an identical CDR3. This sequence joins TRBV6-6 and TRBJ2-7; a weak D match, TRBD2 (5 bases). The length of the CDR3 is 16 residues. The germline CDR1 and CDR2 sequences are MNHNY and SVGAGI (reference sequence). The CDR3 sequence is CASSYPPGFSSYEQYF. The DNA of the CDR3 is TGTGCCAGTAGTTACCCGCCGGGATTTAGCTCCTACGAGCAGTACTTC.

CDR3 loop: CASSEQRGKDTQYF. The CDR3 DNA sequence: TGTGCCAGCAGCGAACAACGGGGTAAGGATACGCAGTATTTT. This sequence joins TRBV7-9 and TRBJ2-3; a possible D gene is TRBD2 (5 bases). V was clipped by 5 bases and J by 6 bases, with 15 bases between them. This CDR3 comprises 14 residues. Germline CDR1 and CDR2: SEHNR and FQNEAQ (reference sequence).

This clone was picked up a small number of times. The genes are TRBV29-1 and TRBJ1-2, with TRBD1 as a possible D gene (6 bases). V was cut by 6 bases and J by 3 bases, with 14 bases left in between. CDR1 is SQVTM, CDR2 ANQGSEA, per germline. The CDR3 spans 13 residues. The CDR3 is CSVEDTGYYGYTF. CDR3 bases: TGCAGCGTCGAGGACACAGGGTACTATGGCTACACCTTC.

DNA of the CDR3: TGTGCCAGCAGTTACATTGGACGGGGTGAAGCTTTCTTT. Translation: CASSYIGRGEAFF. The chain uses TRBV6-6 and TRBJ1-1; unclear D gene. CDR3 length: 13 amino acids. Trimming removed 2 bases from V and 7 bases from J, with 11 bases in between. Germline CDR1 is MNHNY and CDR2 is SVGAGI (reference sequence).